These 18 T cell receptor beta chains share one sample of origin, sequenced in a study of response to subunit inactivated influenza vaccine. TCRdb re-derived calls from the RT-PCR reads in MiXCR, one entry per CDR3 protein. The repertoire includes 250,000 to 350,000 distinct CDR3 sequences, about 20% of them detected once, and 10% sits in the top ten. The sample consisted of PBMCs from blood, taken less than 22 months after vaccination. These TCRs come from a man aged 50-75 years who received an inactivated influenza vaccine.

V and J are TRBV7-9 and TRBJ2-3, with 10 bases identical to TRBD2. Losses at the gene ends were 3 bases for V and 0 bases for J; bases not matched to a gene: 6. The CDR3 is made up of 17 amino acids. Germline V CDR1 and CDR2: SEHNR, FQNEAQ (reference sequence). The CDR3 region has the DNA TGTGCCAGCAGCTTTCGGACTAGCGGAGCCAGCACAGATACGCAGTATTTT. Translated: CASSFRTSGASTDTQYF.

This clonotype was detected only a few times. J is TRBJ1-4 and V is TRBV30; 7 bases match TRBD1. Germline V gene sequence: CDR1 GTSNPN, CDR2 SVGIG (reference sequence). Germline trimming cut 3 bases from V and 7 bases from J; bases unmatched to any gene: 11. The CDR3 runs 15 residues. As DNA, the CDR3 is TGTGCCTGGAGCGGAACAGGGGCGAGGGTTGAAAAACTGTTTTTT. Translating it yields CAWSGTGARVEKLFF.

Note on this clonotype: At one end, the junction sequence differs from germline, possibly due to a read error. This chain connects TRBV4-1 to TRBJ1-3; D gene ambiguous. Looked up from germline, CDR1 is MGHRA and CDR2 is YSYEKL. The CDR3 runs 15 residues. The CDR3, as DNA: TGCGCCAGCAGCCAAGCGAGGGCCTCTGGAAACACCCTATATTTT. Protein product: CASSQARASGNTLYF.

This clonotype was counted a few times. This chain links TRBV5-5 with TRBJ2-3, with 9 bases identical to TRBD2. CDR1 and CDR2 (germline): SGHKS, YYEKEE (reference sequence). The CDR3 has 15 amino acids. Germline trimming cut 1 base from V and 5 bases from J; bases unmatched to any gene: 5. This chain's CDR3 is CASSLPSGGRDTQYF. CDR3 sequence (DNA): TGTGCCAGCAGCTTGCCAAGCGGGGGGCGAGATACGCAGTATTTT.

The chain carries TRBV10-3 and TRBJ2-5; 7 bases fit TRBD1. From germline, CDR1 is ENHRY and CDR2 SYGVKD. Germline trimming cut 5 bases from V and 3 bases from J; bases unmatched to any gene: 0. This CDR3 is 12 amino acids long. This chain's CDR3 is CAISTGEETQYF. The CDR3 DNA reads as TGTGCCATCAGTACAGGGGAAGAGACCCAGTACTTC.

The chain combines TRBV4-1 with TRBJ2-7; the match to TRBD2 covers 8 bases. Germline-derived CDR1 and CDR2 are MGHRA and YSYEKL. Unmatched junction bases numbered 10, after V lost 1 base and J lost 5 bases. The CDR3 has 16 residues. CDR3 loop: CASSQGNGAGANEQYF. The CDR3 DNA is TGCGCCAGCAGCCAAGGCAATGGAGCGGGAGCCAACGAGCAGTACTTC.

V is TRBV10-3 and J is TRBJ2-5; D is uncertain. The CDR3 runs to 15 residues. The V gene's germline CDR1 is ENHRY and CDR2 SYGVKD. V was pared by 2 bases and J by 2 bases, with 12 bases between. CDR3 sequence reads: CAISEAQGPQETQYF. The DNA of the CDR3 is TGTGCCATCAGTGAGGCACAAGGGCCTCAAGAGACCCAGTACTTC.

The V call is TRBV5-4, the J call TRBJ2-5; TRBD1 matches at 11 bases. CDR1 and CDR2 (germline): SGHNT, YYREEE (reference sequence). V lost 4 bases to trimming and J lost 5 bases; unmatched junction nucleotides: 7. This CDR3 comprises 15 residues. The CDR3 here is CASSPGTGGFETQYF. Written as DNA, the CDR3 is TGTGCCAGCAGCCCAGGGACAGGGGGATTTGAGACCCAGTACTTC.

V gene TRBV9 combines with J gene TRBJ2-4; TRBD1 matches 8 bases. Germline-derived CDR1 and CDR2 are SGDLS and YYNGEE. Trimming at V came to 4 bases and at J to 7 bases, leaving 7 bases not matched to a gene. The CDR3 contains 14 residues. CDR3: CASSPPAGGNIQYF. DNA for the CDR3: TGTGCCAGCAGCCCCCCAGCAGGGGGCAACATTCAGTACTTC. Complete variable domain (other parts from reference TRBV9 and TRBJ2-4): DSGVTQTPKHLITATGQRVTLRCSPRSGDLSVYWYQQSLDQGLQFLIQYYNGEERAKGNILERFSAQQFPDLHSELNLSSLELGDSALYFCASSPPAGGNIQYFGAGTRLSVL.

This clonotype was detected ten times or more. The chain employs TRBV5-1 and TRBJ1-5, with D possibly being TRBD1 (5 bases). The length of the CDR3 is 14 residues. The germline V gene has CDR1 SGHRS and CDR2 YFSETQ. Trimming stripped 0 bases from V and 3 bases from J, with 7 bases between. CDR3 amino acids: CASSLEGPNQPQHF. The CDR3 DNA follows: TGCGCCAGCAGCTTGGAGGGGCCCAATCAGCCCCAGCATTTT.

This clonotype was observed many times. The V and J genes are TRBV7-2 and TRBJ1-5; D remains ambiguous. CDR3 length equals 15 residues. Germline CDR1 is SGHTA and CDR2 is FQGNSA. V lost 6 bases and J lost 0, with 12 bases in between. The CDR3: CASSLSQYSNQPQHF. CDR3 in DNA: TGTGCCAGCAGTCTTAGTCAGTATAGCAATCAGCCCCAGCATTTT. The full variable domain, with the rest looked up from reference TRBV7-2 and TRBJ1-5, is GAGVSQSPSNKVTEKGKDVELRCDPISGHTALYWYRQSLGQGLEFLIYFQGNSAPDKSGLPSDRFSAERTGGSVSTLTIQRTQQEDSAVYLCASSLSQYSNQPQHFGDGTRLSIL.

There are a few counts of this clonotype. This chain connects TRBV24-1 to TRBJ1-2; no reliable D call. The germline CDR1 and CDR2 sequences are KGHDR and SFDVKD. The CDR3 consists of 11 residues. V was pared by 5 bases and J by 6 bases, with 6 bases between. The CDR3 bases are TGTGCCACCAGTGGGGTTGATGGCTACACCTTC. This sequence encodes CATSGVDGYTF.

This clonotype was counted between two and nine times. V is TRBV4-1 and J is TRBJ2-5; 9 nucleotides line up with TRBD1. After removal of 1 base from V and 5 bases from J, the junction contained 2 bases not matched to a gene. Germline V gene lookup returns CDR1 MGHRA and CDR2 YSYEKL. The CDR3 sequence is 14 residues long. The CDR3 here is CASSQGDRVETQYF. The DNA for the CDR3 is TGCGCCAGCAGCCAAGGGGACAGGGTTGAGACCCAGTACTTC.

The V call is TRBV1, the J call TRBJ1-1; the tabulated D call, TRBD1, remains unverified against the DNA. TRBV1 is reported as a pseudogene. This CDR3 has 14 amino acids. DNA for the CDR3: TGCACCAGCAGCCACGGACAGGGTACGACTGAAGCTTTCTTT. As protein: CTSSHGQGTTEAFF.

The J gene is TRBJ2-5, the V gene TRBV29-1; D ambiguous. Germline V gene sequence: CDR1 SQVTM, CDR2 ANQGSEA. The CDR3 totals 12 residues. V lost 4 bases to trimming and J lost 5 bases, with 11 bases between them. CDR3 protein: CSVVSGSETQYF. CDR3 nucleotides: TGCAGCGTTGTGTCAGGATCGGAGACCCAGTACTTC.

This clonotype was detected a few times. The V gene is TRBV24-1, the J gene TRBJ2-1; no reliable D call. V was trimmed by 1 base and J by 4 bases, leaving 7 bases between them. The CDR3 sequence is 14 residues long. The germline CDR1 and CDR2 sequences are KGHDR and SFDVKD. The CDR3 DNA reads TGTGCCACCAGTGATTTATTCAGTTACAATGAGCAGTTCTTC. Translated, it gives CATSDLFSYNEQFF.

In its sample, this clonotype was seen once. The rearrangement links TRBV20-1 to TRBJ2-1; weak D call: TRBD2 (6 bases). The V gene lost 5 bases and the J gene lost 0 bases, with 14 bases spanning the gap. This CDR3 region has 15 residues. Germline V gene lookup returns CDR1 DFQATT and CDR2 SNEGSKA (reference sequence). As DNA, the CDR3 is TGCAGTGCTGGGGACTGGCGAAGCTCCTACAATGAGCAGTTCTTC. Translation: CSAGDWRSSYNEQFF.

The rearrangement joins TRBV5-1 to TRBJ2-5, with D perhaps matching TRBD2 (5 bases). The CDR3 extends over 14 amino acids. V lost 0 bases, J lost 5 bases, and 11 bases lay in between. CDR1 and CDR2 (germline): SGHRS, YFSETQ. Here the CDR3 reads CASSLGTSYETQYF. DNA of the CDR3: TGCGCCAGCAGCTTGGGTACTAGTTATGAGACCCAGTACTTC.